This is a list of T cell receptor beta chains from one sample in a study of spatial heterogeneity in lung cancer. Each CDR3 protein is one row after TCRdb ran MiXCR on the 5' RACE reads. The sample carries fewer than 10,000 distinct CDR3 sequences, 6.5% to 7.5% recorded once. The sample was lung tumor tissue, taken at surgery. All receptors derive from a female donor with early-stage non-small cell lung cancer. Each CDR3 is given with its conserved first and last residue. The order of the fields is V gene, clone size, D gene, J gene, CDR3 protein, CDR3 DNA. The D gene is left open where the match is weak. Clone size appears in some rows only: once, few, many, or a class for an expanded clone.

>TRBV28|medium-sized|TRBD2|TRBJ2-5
CASTPGRTSGSLPETQYF
TGTGCCAGCACCCCGGGTCGCACTAGCGGGAGTTTACCAGAGACCCAGTACTTC
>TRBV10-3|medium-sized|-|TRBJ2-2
CAISVDGGPGELFF
TGTGCCATCAGTGTCGATGGGGGACCCGGGGAGCTGTTTTTT
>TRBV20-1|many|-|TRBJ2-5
CSARVTGHYQETQYF
TGCAGTGCTAGAGTAACGGGACACTACCAAGAGACCCAGTACTTC
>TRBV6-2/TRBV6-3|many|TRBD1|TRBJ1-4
CASSYRGPEKLFF
TGTGCCAGCAGTTACAGGGGGCCGGAAAAACTGTTTTTT
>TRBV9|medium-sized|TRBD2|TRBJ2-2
CASSPGLAGARGGELFF
TGTGCCAGCAGCCCGGGACTAGCGGGAGCCCGAGGCGGGGAGCTGTTTTTT
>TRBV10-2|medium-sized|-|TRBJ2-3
CASSEEAGSRTDTQYF
TGCGCCAGCAGTGAGGAGGCGGGGTCCCGCACAGATACGCAGTATTTT
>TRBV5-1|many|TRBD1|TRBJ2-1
CASRFDRGPYNEQFF
TGCGCCAGCAGGTTTGACAGGGGGCCCTACAATGAGCAGTTCTTC
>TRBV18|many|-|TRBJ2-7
CASSPPVREKQYF
TGTGCCAGCTCACCACCGGTCAGGGAAAAGCAGTACTTC
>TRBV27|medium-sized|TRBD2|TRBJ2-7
CASSLSGLAGLSYEQYF
TGTGCCAGCAGTTTATCGGGACTAGCGGGGCTCTCCTACGAGCAGTACTTC
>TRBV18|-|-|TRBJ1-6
CASSTTPSSPLHF
TGTGCCAGCTCAACCACCCCTTCCTCACCCCTCCACTTT
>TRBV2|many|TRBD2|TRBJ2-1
CASSAPPGGTNEQFF
TGTGCCAGCAGTGCCCCCCCGGGGGGGACGAATGAGCAGTTCTTC
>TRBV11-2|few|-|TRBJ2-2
CASSPYRPDTGELFF
TGTGCCAGCAGCCCTTACAGGCCGGACACCGGGGAGCTGTTTTTT
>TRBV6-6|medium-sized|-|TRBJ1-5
CASSHSGGAGNQPQHF
TGTGCCAGCAGCCACTCAGGAGGGGCTGGCAATCAGCCCCAGCATTTT
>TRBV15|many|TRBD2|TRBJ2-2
CATSRVGPASGITGELFF
TGTGCCACCAGCAGAGTTGGGCCGGCTAGCGGGATTACCGGGGAGCTGTTTTTT
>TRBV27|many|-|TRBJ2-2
CASSSSGQLNTGELFF
TGTGCCAGCAGTTCTTCCGGACAGTTGAACACCGGGGAGCTGTTTTTT
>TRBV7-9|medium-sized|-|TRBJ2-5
CASSPGPLQATQYF
TGTGCCAGCAGCCCGGGCCCCCTCCAAGCGACCCAGTACTTC
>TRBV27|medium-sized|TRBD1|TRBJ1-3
CASRTFGTGRGNTIYF
TGTGCCAGCAGAACTTTTGGGACAGGCCGCGGAAACACCATATATTTT
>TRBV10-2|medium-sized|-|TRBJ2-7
CASSEPSHSYEQYF
TGCGCCAGCAGTGAGCCCTCCCACAGTTACGAGCAGTACTTC
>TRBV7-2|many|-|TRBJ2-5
CASSPAAGETQYF
TGTGCCAGCAGCCCCGCCGCGGGGGAGACCCAGTACTTC
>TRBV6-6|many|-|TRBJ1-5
CASRSGRGGQPQHF
TGTGCCAGCAGGTCTGGACGGGGCGGTCAGCCCCAGCATTTT
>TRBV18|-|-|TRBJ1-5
CASSPQGRNQPQHF
TGTGCCAGCTCACCACAAGGCCGCAATCAGCCCCAGCATTTT
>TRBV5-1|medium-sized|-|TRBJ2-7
CASSLEITPGYEQYF
TGCGCCAGCAGCTTGGAAATTACTCCCGGCTACGAGCAGTACTTC
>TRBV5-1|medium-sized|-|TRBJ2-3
CASSPQEVVGLDTQYF
TGCGCCAGCAGCCCTCAGGAGGTTGTAGGGCTTGATACGCAGTATTTT
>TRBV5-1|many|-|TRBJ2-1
CASSLVVAPGGNEQFF
TGCGCCAGCAGCTTGGTAGTAGCGCCGGGCGGGAATGAGCAGTTCTTC
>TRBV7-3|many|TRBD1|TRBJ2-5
CASSFAGTGGLETQYF
TGTGCCAGCAGCTTCGCCGGGACAGGGGGCCTAGAGACCCAGTACTTC
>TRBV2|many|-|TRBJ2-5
CASSVVGLGETQYF
TGTGCCAGCAGTGTTGTGGGCCTGGGAGAGACCCAGTACTTC
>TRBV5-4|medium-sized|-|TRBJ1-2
CASSVRALKDRYTF
TGTGCCAGCAGCGTGCGTGCTCTCAAGGACCGCTACACCTTC
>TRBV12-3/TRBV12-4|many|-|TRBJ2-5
CASSFKGGETQYF
TGTGCCAGCAGTTTTAAGGGCGGAGAGACCCAGTACTTC
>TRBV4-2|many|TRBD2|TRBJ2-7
CASSQAPSGNGYEQYF
TGTGCCAGCAGCCAAGCCCCTAGCGGGAACGGCTACGAGCAGTACTTC
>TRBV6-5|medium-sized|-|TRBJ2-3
CASSYRDSTDTQYF
TGTGCCAGCAGTTATAGGGACAGCACAGATACGCAGTATTTT
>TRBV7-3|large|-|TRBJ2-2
CASSRDRTGELFF
TGTGCCAGCAGCCGAGACCGTACCGGGGAGCTGTTTTTT
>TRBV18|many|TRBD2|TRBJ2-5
CASSPDGLAGEETQYF
TGTGCCAGCTCACCTGATGGACTAGCGGGAGAGGAGACCCAGTACTTC
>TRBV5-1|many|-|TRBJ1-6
CASSFDRDNSPLHF
TGCGCCAGCAGCTTCGACCGAGATAATTCACCCCTCCACTTT
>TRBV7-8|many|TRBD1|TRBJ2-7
CASSLRDRAYEQYF
TGTGCCAGCAGCTTGCGCGACAGGGCCTACGAGCAGTACTTC
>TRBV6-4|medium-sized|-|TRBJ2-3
CASSDRGSDTQYF
TGTGCCAGCAGTGACAGGGGATCAGATACGCAGTATTTT